A selection of T cell receptor beta chains follows, all from one sample in a study of CD8 T cells in ankylosing spondylitis. TCRdb re-derived calls from the 5' RACE reads in MiXCR, one entry per CDR3 protein. The sample lists around 890,000 distinct CDR3 sequences; about 11% were seen once. Sequencing was done on a sample of blood, either unsorted or a sorted T cell fraction (not recorded which). The receptor set was obtained from a male donor with ankylosing spondylitis. CDR3s include the opening cysteine and the closing phenylalanine or tryptophan. Fields, in order: V gene, clone size, D gene, J gene, CDR3 DNA, CDR3 protein. The D gene is left open where the match is weak. Clone sizes are given selectively: once, few, many, or a class where the clone is expanded.

v_call: TRBV5-6
clone_size: NA
d_call: NA
j_call: TRBJ1-1
cdr3_nt: TGTGCCAGCAGCTTGTCCCCACAACGAGACACTGAAGCTTTCTTT
cdr3_aa: CASSLSPQRDTEAFF

v_call: TRBV7-9
clone_size: NA
d_call: NA
j_call: TRBJ1-5
cdr3_nt: TGTGCCAGCAGCCCAACGGGGACCCACGAGCCCCAGCATTTT
cdr3_aa: CASSPTGTHEPQHF

v_call: TRBV3-1
clone_size: NA
d_call: TRBD2
j_call: TRBJ2-1
cdr3_nt: TGTGCCAGCAGCAAAAGCGGGGGGAACTACAATGAGCAGTTCTTC
cdr3_aa: CASSKSGGNYNEQFF

v_call: TRBV20-1
clone_size: few
d_call: TRBD2
j_call: TRBJ2-1
cdr3_nt: TGCAGTGCTAGAGACCGGACTAGCGGGACCAGAAATTACAATGAGCAGTTCTTC
cdr3_aa: CSARDRTSGTRNYNEQFF

v_call: TRBV18
clone_size: few
d_call: NA
j_call: TRBJ2-7
cdr3_nt: TGTGCCAGCTCAGCAAGGGGAGTCTCCTACGAGCAGTACTTC
cdr3_aa: CASSARGVSYEQYF

v_call: TRBV20-1
clone_size: few
d_call: TRBD1
j_call: TRBJ2-1
cdr3_nt: TGCAGTGCTAGTTGGACAGGGCGGTACAATGAGCAGTTCTTC
cdr3_aa: CSASWTGRYNEQFF

v_call: TRBV12-3/TRBV12-4
clone_size: NA
d_call: TRBD2
j_call: TRBJ2-3
cdr3_nt: TGTGCCAGCAGCAGATGGGGGGGTACGCAGTATTTT
cdr3_aa: CASSRWGGTQYF

v_call: TRBV4-1
clone_size: many
d_call: TRBD2
j_call: TRBJ2-3
cdr3_nt: TGCGCCAGCAGTACTAGCGGGGGGGCCTGGGGCACAGATACGCAGTATTTT
cdr3_aa: CASSTSGGAWGTDTQYF

v_call: TRBV6-5
clone_size: few
d_call: TRBD2
j_call: TRBJ2-7
cdr3_nt: TGTGCCAGCAGTTACTCCGCTAGGGAGGGCGAGCAGTACTTC
cdr3_aa: CASSYSAREGEQYF

v_call: TRBV29-1
clone_size: many
d_call: NA
j_call: TRBJ1-2
cdr3_nt: TGCAGCGTTGAAACCTTTGGGGGCTATGGCTACACCTTC
cdr3_aa: CSVETFGGYGYTF

v_call: TRBV15
clone_size: many
d_call: NA
j_call: TRBJ2-7
cdr3_nt: TGTGCCACCAGCAGAGATCCACTCACCTACGAGCAGTACTTC
cdr3_aa: CATSRDPLTYEQYF

v_call: TRBV7-2
clone_size: many
d_call: NA
j_call: TRBJ2-7
cdr3_nt: TGTGCCAGCAGTTTGACCTTGTACGAGCAGTACTTC
cdr3_aa: CASSLTLYEQYF

v_call: TRBV4-3
clone_size: NA
d_call: NA
j_call: TRBJ2-7
cdr3_nt: TGCGCCAGCAGCCAAGTTCTAGGGGGCTACGAGCAGTACTTC
cdr3_aa: CASSQVLGGYEQYF

v_call: TRBV6-2/TRBV6-3
clone_size: few
d_call: NA
j_call: TRBJ1-1
cdr3_nt: TGTGCCAGCAGTTATCCCGGACGGTTAAACACTGAAGCTTTCTTT
cdr3_aa: CASSYPGRLNTEAFF